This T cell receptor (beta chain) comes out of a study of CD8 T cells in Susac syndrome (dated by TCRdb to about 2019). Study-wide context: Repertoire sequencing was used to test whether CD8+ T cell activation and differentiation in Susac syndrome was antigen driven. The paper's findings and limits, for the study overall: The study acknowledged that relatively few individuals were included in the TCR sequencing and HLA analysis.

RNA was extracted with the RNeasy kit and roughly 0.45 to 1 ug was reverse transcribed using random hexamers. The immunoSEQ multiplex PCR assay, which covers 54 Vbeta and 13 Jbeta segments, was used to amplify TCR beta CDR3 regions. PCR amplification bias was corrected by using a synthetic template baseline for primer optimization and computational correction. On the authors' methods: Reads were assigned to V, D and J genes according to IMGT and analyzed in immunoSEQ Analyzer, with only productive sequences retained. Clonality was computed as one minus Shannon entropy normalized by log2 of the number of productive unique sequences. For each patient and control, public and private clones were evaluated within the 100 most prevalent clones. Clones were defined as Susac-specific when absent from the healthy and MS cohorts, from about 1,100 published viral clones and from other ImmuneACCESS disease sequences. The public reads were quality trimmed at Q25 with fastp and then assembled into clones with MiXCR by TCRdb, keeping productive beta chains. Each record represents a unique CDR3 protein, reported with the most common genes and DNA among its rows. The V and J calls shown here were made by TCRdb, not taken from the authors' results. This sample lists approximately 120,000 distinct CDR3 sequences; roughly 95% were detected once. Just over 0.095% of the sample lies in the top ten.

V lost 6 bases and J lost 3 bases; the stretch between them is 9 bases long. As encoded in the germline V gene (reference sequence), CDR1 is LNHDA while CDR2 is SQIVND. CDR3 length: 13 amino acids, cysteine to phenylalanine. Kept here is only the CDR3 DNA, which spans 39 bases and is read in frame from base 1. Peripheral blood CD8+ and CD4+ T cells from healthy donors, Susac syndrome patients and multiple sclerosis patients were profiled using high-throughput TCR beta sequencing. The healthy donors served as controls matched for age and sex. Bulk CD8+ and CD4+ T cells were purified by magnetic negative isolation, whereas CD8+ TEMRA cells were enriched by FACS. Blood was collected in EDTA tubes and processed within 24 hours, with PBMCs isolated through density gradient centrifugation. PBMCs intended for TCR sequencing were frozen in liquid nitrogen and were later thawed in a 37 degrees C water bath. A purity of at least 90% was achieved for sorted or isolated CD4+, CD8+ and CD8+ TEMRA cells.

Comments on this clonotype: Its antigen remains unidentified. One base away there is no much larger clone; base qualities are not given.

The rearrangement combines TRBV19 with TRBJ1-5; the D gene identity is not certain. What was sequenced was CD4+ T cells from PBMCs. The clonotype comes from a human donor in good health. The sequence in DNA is TGTGCCAGTAGAGGCGAGCTCAATCAGCCCCAGCATTTT. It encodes CASRGELNQPQHF.